The 15 T cell receptor beta chains below were found in one sample sequenced in a study of OX40 agonist ivuxolimab in advanced cancers. The library was generated by the immunoSEQ multiplex PCR assay. TCRdb retrieved this table from immuneACCESS and kept in-frame rearrangements only. Not all clones are present; in checked studies, unresolved V genes account for under half, and no reason is known for the remainder. The sample table holds about 130,000 clones, of which about nine tenths were seen once. In total, the top ten clones hold 0.8% to 1% of the sample. The specimen was CD4+ or CD8+ T cells sorted from blood, collected in a trial of the OX40 agonist ivuxolimab. The receptors come from an adult with an advanced solid tumor such as melanoma, head and neck, liver or kidney cancer.

This sequence joins TRBV9 and TRBJ1-5; 7 bases line up with TRBD1. This CDR3 is 16 amino acids long. From germline, CDR1 is SGDLS and CDR2 YYNGEE. V lost 3 bases to trimming and J lost 7 bases; unmatched junction nucleotides: 13. The CDR3 DNA is TGTGCCAGCAGCGAGGCCGGGACAGAGTTCGACCAGCCCCAGCATTTT. As protein: CASSEAGTEFDQPQHF.

This clone showed up just once. The J gene is TRBJ2-2, the V gene TRBV10-3; possibly TRBD1 for D (5 bases). CDR1 ENHRY and CDR2 SYGVKD come from the germline V gene. The CDR3 totals 15 residues. V was shortened by 0 bases and J by 6 bases, with 11 bases between the two germline ends. The DNA for the CDR3 is TGTGCCATCAGTGAGTCGTCAGGGCGGTCCGGGGAGCTGTTTTTT. Translating it yields CAISESSGRSGELFF.

The chain recombines TRBV9 with TRBJ1-3, with D possibly matching TRBD1 (5 bases). There are 15 residues in the CDR3. V was pared by 0 bases and J by 0 bases, with 7 bases between. CDR1 SGDLS and CDR2 YYNGEE come from the germline V gene. Here the CDR3 reads CASSVGQSSGNTIYF. Written as DNA, the CDR3 is TGTGCCAGCAGCGTAGGACAGAGCTCTGGAAACACCATATATTTT.

The J gene is TRBJ1-2, the V gene TRBV19, with 8 positions matching TRBD1. Germline V gene lookup returns CDR1 LNHDA and CDR2 SQIVND (reference sequence). V lost 4 bases to trimming and J lost 4 bases; unmatched junction nucleotides: 8. The CDR3 extends over 15 amino acids. The CDR3 sequence: CASSTGQGGSYGYTF. DNA for the CDR3: TGTGCCAGTAGTACCGGACAGGGCGGCAGCTATGGCTACACCTTC.

The chain uses TRBV5-8 and TRBJ1-5; D remains unclear. Trimming stripped 0 bases from V and 6 bases from J, with 13 bases between. Germline-derived CDR1 and CDR2 are SGHTS and YDEGEE. CDR3 length equals 15 residues. The CDR3 DNA reads as TGTGCCAGCAGCTTGGGGACTACTTCGGGTCAGCCCCAGCATTTT. Its protein is CASSLGTTSGQPQHF.

CDR3 protein: CASSFSLNVAGGYTDTQYF. CDR3 DNA sequence: TGTGCCAGCAGCTTCTCCCTCAATGTAGCGGGAGGGTACACAGATACGCAGTATTTT. The rearrangement uses TRBV5-4 and TRBJ2-3; 11 bases are a match to TRBD2. The germline CDR1 and CDR2 sequences are SGHNT and YYREEE (reference sequence). V was pared by 2 bases and J by 2 bases, with 13 bases of the junction left unmatched. This CDR3 contains 19 residues.

V usage is TRBV12-5 and J usage is TRBJ1-2; 7 bases line up with TRBD1. Trimming removed 7 bases from V and 2 bases from J; junction bases left unmatched: 10. The CDR3 has 15 residues. The germline gives CDR1 LGHNT, CDR2 FRNRAP. The CDR3 here is CASAPSGQINYGYTF. DNA for the CDR3: TGTGCTAGTGCTCCCTCGGGACAGATAAACTATGGCTACACCTTC.

The CDR3, as DNA: TGTGCCAGCAGTTTTGTGGGACTAGCGGGAGTGGGGGTCAATGAGCAGTTCTTC. This gives the protein CASSFVGLAGVGVNEQFF. This chain links TRBV27 with TRBJ2-1, with 14 bases aligning to TRBD2. Per germline, CDR1 MNHEY and CDR2 SMNVEV (reference sequence). V gave up 3 bases and J gave up 6 bases; unmatched junction bases: 10. This CDR3 region has 18 residues.

J is TRBJ1-1 and V is TRBV5-1; D perhaps matches TRBD1 (5 bases). Looked up from germline, CDR1 is SGHRS and CDR2 is YFSETQ. The CDR3 is 14 residues long. Trimming took 6 bases from V and 0 from J, leaving 12 bases between them. The DNA of the CDR3 is TGCGCCAGCACCATGACAGTCATGAACACTGAAGCTTTCTTT. Translation: CASTMTVMNTEAFF.

This chain connects TRBV6-1 to TRBJ2-1; 7 positions match TRBD2. Germline CDR1 and CDR2: MNHNS and SASEGT. The trim removed 4 bases at V and 0 bases at J, leaving 6 bases unmatched. The CDR3 is 16 amino acids. As DNA, the CDR3 is TGTGCCAGCAGTGGACGACTAGCAGACTCCTACAATGAGCAGTTCTTC. It codes for CASSGRLADSYNEQFF.

The CDR3 is CASSPGSEPANQPQHF. The CDR3 region has the DNA TGTGCCAGCTCACCAGGTTCGGAGCCGGCGAATCAGCCCCAGCATTTT. The chain links TRBV18 to TRBJ1-5, with D unresolved. The CDR3 has 16 residues. CDR1 and CDR2 from the germline V gene are KGHSH and LQKENI. V lost 2 bases, J lost 4 bases, and 15 bases lay in between.

This clone is a singleton in its sample. The V call is TRBV7-8, the J call TRBJ2-3; TRBD1 aligns across 9 bases. V lost 1 base to trimming and J lost 3 bases; unmatched junction nucleotides: 8. The CDR3 contains 17 residues. Per the germline V gene, CDR1 is SGHVS and CDR2 is FQNEAQ. The chain's CDR3 is CASSLVPGQGSTDTQYF. The CDR3 DNA is TGTGCCAGCAGCTTAGTTCCGGGACAGGGTAGTACAGATACGCAGTATTTT. Full variable domain (missing parts from reference TRBV7-8 and TRBJ2-3): GAGVSQSPRYKVAKRGQDVALRCDPISGHVSLFWYQQALGQGPEFLTYFQNEAQLDKSGLPSDRFFAERPEGSVSTLKIQRTQQEDSAVYLCASSLVPGQGSTDTQYFGPGTRLTVL.

Worth noting for this clone: The junction does not match germline at one end; this may be a read error. The sample carries other DNA sequences with the same CDR3. The chain uses TRBV19 and TRBJ2-2; D could derive from TRBD1 or TRBD2 (5 bases each). CDR1 LNHDA and CDR2 SQIVND come from the germline V gene (reference sequence). The CDR3 sequence is 14 residues long. CDR3 nucleotides: TGTGCCAGTAGGTTGATACTGGGGACCGGGGAGTTGTTTTTT. It is translated as CASRLILGTGELFF. Together with reference TRBV19 and TRBJ2-2, the CDR3 gives the full variable domain: DGGITQSPKYLFRKEGQNVTLSCEQNLNHDAMYWYRQDPGQGLRLIYYSQIVNDFQKGDIAEGYSVSREKKESFPLTVTSAQKNPTAFYLCASRLILGTGELFFGEGSRLTVL.

V is TRBV19 and J is TRBJ2-7, with 10 bases that match TRBD1. The CDR3 runs 15 residues. J was trimmed by 2 bases and V by 4 bases; bases with no gene match: 5. Germline V CDR1 and CDR2: LNHDA, SQIVND (reference sequence). CDR3 residues: CASSTSGQGAYEQYF. CDR3 DNA sequence: TGTGCCAGTAGTACTTCCGGACAGGGGGCCTACGAGCAGTACTTC.

This chain uses TRBV12-5 with TRBJ1-5; D is ambiguous. The length of the CDR3 is 12 residues. V gave up 3 bases and J gave up 4 bases, with 4 bases separating them. Germline values: CDR1 LGHNT, CDR2 FRNRAP. The DNA of the CDR3 is TGTGCTAGTGGTTTAGATAATCAGCCCCAGCATTTT. This sequence encodes CASGLDNQPQHF.